The rows below give T cell receptor beta chains drawn from one sample of a study of shared clonotypes between healthy human individuals. Profiled with immunoSEQ multiplex PCR; TCRdb holds only in-frame clones, not every one. Among 2 million or so clones, around 95% were seen once, and the ten largest hold more than 0.1%. Material: naive CD4+ T cells sorted from blood. These receptors came from a man aged 18 to 29 in good health. Each CDR3 is given without its conserved first and last residue. A D gene is named only where the DNA matches it firmly.

j_gene,d_gene,v_gene,CDR3aa
TRBJ2-7,TRBD1,TRBV10-3,AISATGGYEQY
TRBJ2-7,TRBD2,TRBV6-6,ASSYSSLAEAYEQY
TRBJ1-2,.,TRBV6-1,ASSGEGFGYGYT
TRBJ1-3,.,TRBV7-2,ASSSHLSSGNTIY
TRBJ1-2,TRBD1,TRBV5-1,ASSLPFGTGDYGYT
TRBJ2-2,TRBD1,TRBV5-4,ASSGDRDNVPGELF
TRBJ2-3,TRBD1,TRBV25-1,ASSPRDREDTQY
TRBJ2-3,.,TRBV9,ASSRRLGLTSTDTQY
TRBJ1-5,TRBD1,TRBV6-1,ASSVTGGGLGNQPQH
TRBJ2-7,TRBD1,TRBV18,ASSPLGTVPYEQY